One and the same sample provided the 9 T cell receptor beta chains below, sequenced in a study of blood T cell repertoires in COVID-19. Here immunoSEQ multiplex PCR was the method, and the copy in TCRdb shows in-frame clones only, minus some. The data show 60,000 to 85,000 clones, nearly 80% seen once. The sample was peripheral blood. The receptor set was obtained from a human donor in a cohort sampled during active COVID-19.

The rearrangement uses TRBV5-4 and TRBJ1-4; TRBD1 agrees at 7 bases. The V segment lost 4 bases and the J segment 4 bases; nucleotides outside the gene matches: 10. Germline CDR1 SGHNT, CDR2 YYREEE (reference sequence). CDR3 length equals 16 residues. The chain's CDR3 is CASSREGTVDNEKLFF. The CDR3 nucleotides are TGTGCCAGCAGCCGAGAGGGGACAGTCGATAATGAAAAACTGTTTTTT.

This clone was picked up a small number of times. The gene calls are TRBV27 and TRBJ1-1; the match to TRBD1 covers 8 bases. CDR3 length: 11 amino acids. Germline V gives CDR1 MNHEY, CDR2 SMNVEV (reference sequence). V trimming: 4 bases; J trimming: 11 bases; junction bases outside the gene matches: 3. The CDR3 here is CASSSRTGAFF. Written as DNA, the CDR3 is TGTGCCAGCAGTTCTAGGACAGGGGCTTTCTTT.

The table lists this clone with a few counts. The chain is built from TRBV9 and TRBJ2-2; possibly TRBD2 for D (6 bases). The CDR3 runs to 15 residues. V was trimmed by 7 bases and J by 6 bases, leaving 19 bases between them. Germline V gives CDR1 SGDLS, CDR2 YYNGEE. CDR3 DNA sequence: TGTGCCAGCGCCAATCGGGACTCCCTAGCCGGGGAGCTGTTTTTT. Amino acid sequence: CASANRDSLAGELFF.

This chain connects TRBV6-5 to TRBJ2-3; 8 nucleotides agree with TRBD2. The germline CDR1 and CDR2 sequences are MNHEY and SVGAGI. This CDR3 comprises 14 residues. J was trimmed by 5 bases and V by 8 bases; bases with no gene match: 9. The CDR3 nucleotides are TGTGCCAGCGCACCCGGGGGGGCGAAAGATACGCAGTATTTT. The encoded protein is CASAPGGAKDTQYF.

The rearrangement links TRBV7-2 to TRBJ2-3; TRBD2 aligns across 9 bases. The CDR3 spans 18 residues. The trim removed 5 bases at V and 0 bases at J, leaving 12 bases unmatched. Germline V gene data show CDR1 as SGHTA and CDR2 as FQGNSA. CDR3 sequence: CASSQEGRGRASTDTQYF. Here the CDR3 DNA reads TGTGCCAGCAGCCAGGAAGGGCGCGGGAGGGCTAGCACAGATACGCAGTATTTT.

The rearrangement uses TRBV30 and TRBJ1-4; 11 bases map to TRBD1. The CDR3 extends over 14 amino acids. J was trimmed by 5 bases and V by 2 bases; bases with no gene match: 1. Per germline, CDR1 GTSNPN and CDR2 SVGIG (reference sequence). CDR3 in amino acids: CAWSWDRGNEKLFF. DNA of the CDR3: TGTGCCTGGAGTTGGGACAGGGGGAATGAAAAACTGTTTTTT.

The rearrangement links TRBV2 to TRBJ2-3; the D gene is possibly TRBD2 (6 bases). The V end was cut by 7 bases, the J end by 8 bases, with 22 bases between. Per germline, CDR1 SNHLY and CDR2 FYNNEI. The CDR3 spans 15 residues. CDR3 region: CASTTLSAGRSTQYF. The DNA of the CDR3 is TGTGCCAGCACTACCCTTTCGGCGGGAAGAAGTACGCAGTATTTT.

The chain couples TRBV5-1 to TRBJ1-4; 10 bases line up with TRBD1. Looked up from germline, CDR1 is SGHRS and CDR2 is YFSETQ. The CDR3 loop spans 14 amino acids. The ends lost 4 bases at V and 7 bases at J; junction bases unmatched: 4. The CDR3 DNA reads TGCGCCAGCAGCCGGACAGGGGGAATTGAAAAACTGTTTTTT. The encoded protein is CASSRTGGIEKLFF.

This clone was observed many times. The chain employs TRBV29-1 and TRBJ1-1; D is undetermined. Germline V gene sequence: CDR1 SQVTM, CDR2 ANQGSEA. Between the trimmed V and J ends, which lost 3 bases and 6 bases, there was a span of 8 bases. This CDR3 spans 11 amino acids. The CDR3 DNA reads as TGCAGCGTTGAGGTGGGAGCTGAAGCTTTCTTT. Translated: CSVEVGAEAFF.